Presented here are 12 T cell receptor beta chains from one specimen sequenced in a study of T cell changes during pregnancy in multiple sclerosis. TCRdb keeps only in-frame clones here, not all; method: immunoSEQ multiplex PCR. In the table there are 40,000 to 55,000 clones, 90% of which are singletons. The material sequenced was peripheral blood, taken in the first trimester of pregnancy. All receptors derive from a female donor in good health, enrolled as a control in a pregnancy study.

This chain connects TRBV30 to TRBJ2-2; 9 bases align to TRBD2. The ends lost 3 bases at V and 2 bases at J; junction bases unmatched: 4. The CDR3 totals 15 residues. Germline-derived CDR1 and CDR2 are GTSNPN and SVGIG (reference sequence). The CDR3 DNA reads TGTGCCTGGAGGGCGGGAGGGCGCAACACCGGGGAGCTGTTTTTT. As protein: CAWRAGGRNTGELFF.

The chain uses TRBV18 and TRBJ2-5; 7 nucleotides line up with TRBD1. Germline V gene sequence: CDR1 KGHSH, CDR2 LQKENI. The CDR3 has 15 residues. V lost 1 base, J lost 1 base, and 3 bases stayed unmatched. The CDR3 loop is CASSPRGTVQETQYF. CDR3 sequence (DNA): TGTGCCAGCTCACCACGGGGGACAGTCCAAGAGACCCAGTACTTC.

The rearrangement joins TRBV7-2 to TRBJ2-5; no clear D gene. The CDR3 extends over 12 amino acids. V was cut by 5 bases and J by 8 bases, with 12 bases left in between. CDR1 SGHTA and CDR2 FQGNSA come from the germline V gene. CDR3 DNA sequence: TGTGCCAGCAGCCTTGACTCTGGTACCCAGTACTTC. This encodes CASSLDSGTQYF.

The V gene is TRBV7-9, the J gene TRBJ1-1; 7 bases are shared with TRBD1. The J segment lost 2 bases and the V segment lost 5 bases, leaving 5 bases of the junction unmatched. The CDR3 loop spans 14 amino acids. Germline V gene sequence: CDR1 SEHNR, CDR2 FQNEAQ (reference sequence). CDR3 sequence reads: CASSITGANTEAFF. The CDR3 DNA is TGTGCCAGCAGCATAACAGGGGCAAACACTGAAGCTTTCTTT.

This sequence joins TRBV18 and TRBJ2-1; TRBD1 aligns across 7 bases. The CDR3 is 13 residues long. V gave up 4 bases and J gave up 10 bases; unmatched junction bases: 7. CDR1 and CDR2 (germline): KGHSH, LQKENI. CDR3 in DNA: TGTGCCAGCTCACAGGGGGCAGGGGCAGAGCAGTTCTTC. Translation gives CASSQGAGAEQFF.

For the CDR3, the DNA is TGTGCCAGCAGCGAAGAAGCGGGGCCAACCCAAGAGACCCAGTACTTC. Amino acids: CASSEEAGPTQETQYF. The gene calls are TRBV5-4 and TRBJ2-5; TRBD2 agrees at 7 bases. V shed 4 bases and J 1 base; nucleotides not matched to a gene: 10. This CDR3 is built from 16 residues. Germline V gene sequence: CDR1 SGHNT, CDR2 YYREEE (reference sequence).

This sequence joins TRBV2 and TRBJ2-3; a possible D gene is TRBD2 (5 bases). V gave up 8 bases and J gave up 5 bases, with 26 bases separating them. Looked up from germline, CDR1 is SNHLY and CDR2 is FYNNEI. CDR3 length equals 17 residues. CDR3 region: CASRRIVGSGLVDTQYF. CDR3 DNA sequence: TGTGCCAGCCGGCGGATAGTAGGTTCCGGACTGGTAGATACGCAGTATTTT.

The V gene is TRBV5-4, the J gene TRBJ2-7, with 11 bases aligning to TRBD1. The CDR3 loop spans 15 amino acids. CDR1 SGHNT and CDR2 YYREEE come from the germline V gene (reference sequence). The ends lost 4 bases at V and 3 bases at J; junction bases unmatched: 6. The CDR3 region is CASSPSGTGGYEQYF. The CDR3 region has the DNA TGTGCCAGCAGCCCGAGTGGGACAGGGGGCTACGAGCAGTACTTC.

This clone was found a few times. The J gene is TRBJ1-6, the V gene TRBV6-5, with a tentative D call TRBD1 (5 bases). V shed 2 bases and J shed 7 bases, with 9 bases lying between them. Looked up from germline, CDR1 is MNHEY and CDR2 is SVGAGI. CDR3 length equals 14 residues. CDR3 sequence reads: CASSYTAGNSPLHF. CDR3 DNA: TGTGCCAGCAGTTACACGGCAGGGAATTCACCCCTCCACTTT.

The CDR3 bases are TGTGCCAGCAGCTACGACAGGTACAATGAGCAGTTCTTC. It yields the protein CASSYDRYNEQFF. The chain employs TRBV7-9 and TRBJ2-1; tentative D call: TRBD1 (6 bases). CDR1 is SEHNR and CDR2 is FQNEAQ in the germline V gene (reference sequence). V lost 4 bases, J lost 4 bases, and 8 bases lay in between. This CDR3 spans 13 amino acids. Looking up the rest from reference TRBV7-9 and TRBJ2-1 gives the full variable domain: DTGVSQNPRHKITKRGQNVTFRCDPISEHNRLYWYRQTLGQGPEFLTYFQNEAQLEKSRLLSDRFSAERPKGSFSTLEIQRTEQGDSAMYLCASSYDRYNEQFFGPGTRLTVL.

This clone has just a few counts. CDR3 in DNA: TGTGCCAGCAGTGACAGGGGCACCGGGGAGCTGTTTTTT. It codes for CASSDRGTGELFF. The chain is built from TRBV6-4 and TRBJ2-2, with a weak D call TRBD1 (5 bases). V lost 2 bases to trimming and J lost 4 bases, with 5 bases between them. Germline CDR1 MRHNA, CDR2 SNTAGT. The CDR3 length is 13 residues.

This chain uses TRBV4-1 with TRBJ1-4; no definite D call. Germline values: CDR1 MGHRA, CDR2 YSYEKL. CDR3 size: 15 residues. V lost 4 bases and J lost 4, with 13 bases in between. DNA of the CDR3: TGCGCCAGCAGCCCTTTGGGCAGCCTTAATGAAAAACTGTTTTTT. Translating it yields CASSPLGSLNEKLFF.